The clone carrying this T cell receptor beta chain turned up a few times. What it recognizes is unknown. Indicated time point: sample taken at primary tumor resection. Whole RNA came from tumor, nontumor lung or frozen PBMC and was sequenced without being sorted. TCR cDNA molecules each carried a unique molecular identifier. TCRdb passed the 5' RACE reads through MiXCR, listing each CDR3 protein once. The sample lists 25,000 to 30,000 distinct CDR3 sequences, roughly 7.1% occurring once. The source of the sample is a study of spatial heterogeneity in lung cancer. Study context: Tumor-region TCR transcript counts correlated strongly with a T cell module score from matched bulk RNA-seq. Findings and caveats of the study: Tracking of tumor mutation counts was seen in expanded intratumoral alpha and beta TCR counts.

The ends were cut back, 6 bases at V and 9 bases at J, with 18 bases in the middle. CDR1 is MNHEY and CDR2 is SMNVEV in the germline V gene (reference sequence). The CDR3 runs to 14 residues. The gene calls are TRBV27 and TRBJ1-5; D may be TRBD1 (5 bases). The source material was lung tumor tissue, sampled at surgery. The receptor was isolated from a male donor with early-stage non-small cell lung cancer. CDR3 sequence: CASSPGSLRGPQHF. DNA for the CDR3: TGTGCCAGCAGCCCTGGGAGCTTAAGGGGGCCCCAGCATTTT.